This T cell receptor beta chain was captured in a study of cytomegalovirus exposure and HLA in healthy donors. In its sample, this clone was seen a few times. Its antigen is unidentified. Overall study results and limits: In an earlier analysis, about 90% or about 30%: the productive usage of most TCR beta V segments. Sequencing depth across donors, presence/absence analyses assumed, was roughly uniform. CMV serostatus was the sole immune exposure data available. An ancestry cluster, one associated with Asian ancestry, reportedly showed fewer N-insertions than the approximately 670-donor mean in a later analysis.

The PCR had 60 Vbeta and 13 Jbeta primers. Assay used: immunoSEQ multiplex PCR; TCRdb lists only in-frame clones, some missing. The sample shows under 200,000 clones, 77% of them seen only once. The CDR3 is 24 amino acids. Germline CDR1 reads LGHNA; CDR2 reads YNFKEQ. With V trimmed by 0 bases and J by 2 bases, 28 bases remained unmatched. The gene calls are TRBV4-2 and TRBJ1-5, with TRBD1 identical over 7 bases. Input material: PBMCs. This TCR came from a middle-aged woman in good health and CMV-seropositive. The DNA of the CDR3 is TGTGCCAGCAGCCAAGAGTCCCATGGAATTATACAGGGGTTCTTGTCTAAGGGCAATCAGCCCCAGCATTTT. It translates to CASSQESHGIIQGFLSKGNQPQHF.